A selection of T cell receptor beta chains follows, all from one sample in a study of T cells after yellow fever vaccination. MiXCR was run by TCRdb on the 5' RACE reads, yielding one entry per CDR3 protein. Seen here are fewer than 450,000 distinct CDR3 sequences, around 3.9% observed once, and the top ten hold about 24%. The sequencing here drew on PBMCs, taken 5 days after the yellow fever booster vaccination. These TCRs come from a man aged 18 to 30 who received the YFV17D yellow fever vaccine. Each CDR3 is given with its conserved first and last residue. D genes are given only for firm matches. Size values are once, few and many counts, or a class for expanded clones, and some rows have none.

clone size	D gene	V gene	J gene	CDR3 protein	CDR3 DNA
.	.	TRBV24-1	TRBJ2-3	CATSDLGTGTDTQYF	TGTGCCACCAGTGATTTGGGGACGGGCACAGATACGCAGTATTTT
many	TRBD1	TRBV2	TRBJ1-1	CASSYGGQVAFF	TGTGCCAGCAGTTACGGGGGACAGGTAGCTTTCTTT
few	.	TRBV11-2	TRBJ2-5	CASSLEAWGGETQYF	TGTGCCAGCAGCTTAGAGGCGTGGGGCGGAGAGACCCAGTACTTC
.	.	TRBV6-5	TRBJ2-7	CASSKRDSSSYEQYF	TGTGCCAGCAGTAAACGGGACTCAAGCTCCTACGAGCAGTACTTC
few	.	TRBV18	TRBJ1-1	CASSVPPGENTEAFF	TGTGCCAGCTCAGTTCCGCCAGGGGAGAACACTGAAGCTTTCTTT
few	.	TRBV11-2	TRBJ2-5	CASSFGGQSRTGAQYF	TGTGCCAGCAGTTTTGGGGGCCAGTCAAGAACCGGGGCCCAGTACTTC
.	.	TRBV7-8	TRBJ1-5	CASSLGRINQPQHF	TGTGCCAGCAGCCTGGGACGGATCAATCAGCCCCAGCATTTT
many	.	TRBV29-1	TRBJ2-2	CSVEANTGELFF	TGCAGCGTCGAAGCGAACACCGGGGAGCTGTTTTTT
few	.	TRBV6-6	TRBJ1-5	CASSATESFNQPQHF	TGTGCCAGCAGTGCGACAGAGTCTTTCAATCAGCCCCAGCATTTT
.	.	TRBV7-2	TRBJ1-2	CASSFGRVGYGYTF	TGTGCCAGCAGCTTCGGCAGGGTCGGCTATGGCTACACCTTC
many	.	TRBV7-2	TRBJ1-1	CASSLIMNTEAFF	TGTGCCAGCAGCCTCATCATGAACACTGAAGCTTTCTTT
.	.	TRBV29-1	TRBJ2-3	CSVEVWYREIGDTQYF	TGCAGCGTTGAAGTTTGGTACAGGGAAATTGGGGATACGCAGTATTTT
many	.	TRBV29-1	TRBJ2-1	CSVEGQRYNEQFF	TGCAGCGTTGAAGGACAGCGATACAATGAGCAGTTCTTC
.	.	TRBV23-1	TRBJ1-5	CASSQPRGPQPQHF	TGCGCCAGCAGTCAACCGCGAGGACCACAGCCCCAGCATTTT
many	.	TRBV29-1	TRBJ2-1	CSVDRNSYNEQFF	TGCAGCGTTGACAGGAACAGCTACAATGAGCAGTTCTTC
.	.	TRBV7-9	TRBJ1-3	CASSLTTRENTIYF	TGTGCCAGCAGCCTCACGACCCGGGAAAACACCATATATTTT
.	.	TRBV11-3	TRBJ1-6	CASSPGSPGDSPLHF	TGTGCCAGCAGCCCCGGATCCCCAGGGGATTCACCCCTCCACTTT
few	TRBD1	TRBV20-1	TRBJ1-4	CSASDRGNEKLFF	TGCAGTGCTAGTGACAGGGGGAATGAAAAACTGTTTTTT
.	.	TRBV5-1	TRBJ2-5	CASSHRVQETQYF	TGCGCCAGCAGCCACAGGGTCCAAGAGACCCAGTACTTC
.	.	TRBV9	TRBJ2-2	CASSVGLLTGELFF	TGTGCCAGCAGCGTAGGACTGCTCACCGGGGAGCTGTTTTTT
few	.	TRBV2	TRBJ1-6	CASTRAGSPLHF	TGTGCCAGCACAAGGGCCGGCTCACCCCTCCACTTT
few	.	TRBV7-8	TRBJ2-2	CASSSGLISGELFF	TGTGCCAGCAGCAGCGGGCTTATCTCCGGGGAGCTGTTTTTT
many	.	TRBV7-2	TRBJ1-1	CASNPQGWSTEAFF	TGTGCCAGCAACCCACAGGGTTGGAGCACTGAAGCTTTCTTT
few	.	TRBV28	TRBJ2-1	CASPPQTLSSYNEQFF	TGTGCCAGCCCGCCCCAGACGCTAAGCTCCTACAATGAGCAGTTCTTC
.	TRBD2	TRBV12-3/TRBV12-4	TRBJ2-4	CASSAGGLAKNIQYF	TGTGCCAGCAGTGCGGGGGGACTAGCCAAAAACATTCAGTACTTC
.	.	TRBV5-1	TRBJ2-2	CASSAGHPSTGELFF	TGCGCCAGCAGCGCGGGACACCCGAGCACCGGGGAGCTGTTTTTT
.	.	TRBV27	TRBJ2-5	CASSLRSAGDETQYF	TGTGCCAGCAGCCTCCGCTCGGCAGGGGATGAGACCCAGTACTTC
.	TRBD2	TRBV7-2	TRBJ2-5	CASSWKRGGQETQYF	TGTGCCAGCAGCTGGAAGCGGGGGGGCCAGGAGACCCAGTACTTC
few	TRBD1	TRBV12-3/TRBV12-4	TRBJ1-1	CASSLYRDRGSEAFF	TGTGCCAGCAGTTTATATAGGGACAGGGGTTCTGAAGCTTTCTTT